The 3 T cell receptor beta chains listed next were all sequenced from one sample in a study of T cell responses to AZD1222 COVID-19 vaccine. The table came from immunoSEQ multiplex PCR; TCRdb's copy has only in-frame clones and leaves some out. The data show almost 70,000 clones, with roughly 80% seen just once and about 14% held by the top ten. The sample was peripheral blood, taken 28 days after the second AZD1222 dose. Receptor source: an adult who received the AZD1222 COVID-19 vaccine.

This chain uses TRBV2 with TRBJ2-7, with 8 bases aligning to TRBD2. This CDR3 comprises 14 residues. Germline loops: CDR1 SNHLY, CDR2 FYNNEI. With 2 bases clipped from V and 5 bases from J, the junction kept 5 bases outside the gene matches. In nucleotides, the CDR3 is TGTGCCAGCAGTGAACGCCGGGGGGGCAACGAGCAGTACTTC. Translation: CASSERRGGNEQYF. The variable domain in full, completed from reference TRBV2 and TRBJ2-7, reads EPEVTQTPSHQVTQMGQEVILRCVPISNHLYFYWYRQILGQKVEFLVSFYNNEISEKSEIFDDQFSVERPDGSNFTLKIRSTKLEDSAMYFCASSERRGGNEQYFGPGTRLTVT.

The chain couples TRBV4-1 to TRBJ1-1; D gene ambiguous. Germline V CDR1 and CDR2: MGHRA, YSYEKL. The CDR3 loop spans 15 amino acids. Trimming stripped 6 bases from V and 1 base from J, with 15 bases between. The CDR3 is CASRWYQASNTEAFF. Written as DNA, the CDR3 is TGCGCCAGCAGATGGTATCAGGCGTCGAACACTGAAGCTTTCTTT.

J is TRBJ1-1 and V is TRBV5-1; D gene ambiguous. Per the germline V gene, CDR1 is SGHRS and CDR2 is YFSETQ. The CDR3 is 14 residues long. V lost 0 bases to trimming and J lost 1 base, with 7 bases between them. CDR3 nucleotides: TGCGCCAGCAGCTTGGGACCCACGAACACTGAAGCTTTCTTT. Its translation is CASSLGPTNTEAFF. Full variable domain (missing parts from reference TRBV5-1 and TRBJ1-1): KAGVTQTPRYLIKTRGQQVTLSCSPISGHRSVSWYQQTPGQGLQFLFEYFSETQRNKGNFPGRFSGRQFSNSRSEMNVSTLELGDSALYLCASSLGPTNTEAFFGQGTRLTVV.